Below are 3 T cell receptor beta chains sequenced from a single sample in a study of blood T cell repertoires in COVID-19. Using immunoSEQ multiplex PCR, the repertoire was profiled, and TCRdb retains in-frame clones only, with some absent. The repertoire holds about 380,000 clones, 80% to 90% seen once, with approximately 1.2% in the top ten. Sequenced input: PBMCs or T cells enriched from blood (not recorded which). The receptors were sampled from a man aged 25 to 40 who had recovered from COVID-19.

The chain combines TRBV2 with TRBJ2-7; maybe TRBD1 (5 bases). V was pared by 3 bases and J by 2 bases, with 8 bases between. The germline V gene has CDR1 SNHLY and CDR2 FYNNEI. The CDR3 runs to 13 residues. CDR3 DNA: TGTGCCAGCAGTGAGCAGGGCCCCTACGAGCAGTACTTC. Protein sequence: CASSEQGPYEQYF.

The J gene is TRBJ2-7, the V gene TRBV6-5, with TRBD2 matching over 9 bases. Losses at the gene ends were 0 bases for V and 3 bases for J; bases not matched to a gene: 6. The germline V gene encodes CDR1 MNHEY and CDR2 SVGAGI. The CDR3 runs to 16 residues. The DNA of the CDR3 is TGTGCCAGCAGTTACTCTAGCGGGGGAACCTTCTACGAGCAGTACTTC. Its protein product is CASSYSSGGTFYEQYF.

The chain has TRBV15 and TRBJ1-3; 8 nucleotides agree with TRBD1. The CDR3 is made up of 15 amino acids. Germline CDR1 and CDR2: LNHNV and YYDKDF (reference sequence). V lost 5 bases to trimming and J lost 6 bases; unmatched junction nucleotides: 9. CDR3 region: CATSSLDRAENTIYF. CDR3 DNA sequence: TGTGCCACCAGCTCCCTGGACAGGGCTGAAAACACCATATATTTT.